This TCR beta chain originates from a study of cytomegalovirus exposure and HLA in healthy donors (dated by TCRdb to the late 2010s). Describing the broader study: In an earlier analysis of under 750 of the donors, 276 Gb of sequence data and 95 million to 130 million unique TCR beta sequences from roughly 190 million T cells were reported. An early release that covered some 630 HLA-typed donors contained about 290 gigabases of sequencing data and tens of millions of unique TCR sequences. The genetic ancestry cluster associated with self-reported Caucasian donors included over 80% of the 300 to 450 genotyped donors. The study aimed to test whether cataloging public T cell receptors could reveal signatures of past pathogen exposure. The study profiled the T cell repertoires of 550 to 700 subjects by immunosequencing and related them to cytomegalovirus serostatus. In addition to the first cohort of 650 to 800 subjects, a separate validation cohort of over 90 different subjects was used. To predict cytomegalovirus infection status, the study combined high-throughput TCR immunosequencing, statistical association of individual TCRs with disease status, and machine learning. In a later analysis, previously published TCR beta repertoires from 670 or so donors were re-analyzed and high-resolution HLA genotyping was added so that TCR occurrence patterns could be studied. In the later analysis, no new phenotypic data were used to find candidate immune exposures; instead, reliance was placed on TCR beta sequences and their occurrence across donors. To decide whether each TCR beta V gene segment behaved as functional or pseudogenic, an earlier analysis of some 600 of the donors relied on high-throughput TCR beta sequencing. Donor age, sex, ethnicity and CMV serostatus were compiled alongside the repertoire data. In a later genetic analysis, genome-wide SNP genotypes for about three fifths of the roughly 670 donors were used, and that subset was treated as a discovery cohort. All discovery cohort repertoires had been generated using a single sequencing platform. HLA typing included class I and class II loci at four-digit resolution. The number of typed donors differed by locus: roughly 629-640 for A, B, C, DRB1 and DQB1; 522 for DQA1; 600 to 610 for DPA1; and roughly 450 for DPB1. Four to six DR-DQ haplotypes were handled as single units for association and clustering because linkage in the cohort was strong. Across under 500 genotyped donors of the cohort, an average of approximately 200,000 unique TCR beta nucleotide sequences per donor were sequenced, and roughly 17% of those sequences were non-productive.

What the study reported, not specific to this receptor: In an earlier analysis of more than 450 of the donors, most TCR beta V segments were observed in productive rearrangements about 87% or about 30% of the time, broadly matching IMGT annotations. A later analysis found that most CMV-associated TCR beta chains appeared HLA-restricted, with HLA associations seemingly driven largely by CMV exposure. In a later analysis, HLA-associated TCR beta chains were found to be more clonally expanded and to have lower generation probabilities than equally common non-associated chains. In a later analysis, several top co-occurrence clusters were reported to appear linked to parvovirus B19, influenza, CMV and Epstein-Barr virus. Strong co-occurrence of HLA alleles, especially DR and DQ, made assigning TCR associations to individual alleles difficult. A later genetic analysis associated a missense DCLRE1C variant with V-gene and J-gene trimming of TCR beta chains, and an independent cohort replicated the association. CMV serostatus was the only immune exposure information available for the cohort. A further reported finding was that TCR beta sequences accurately predicted the HLA-A and HLA-B alleles for most subjects in the first cohort. The classifier was reported to diagnose cytomegalovirus status with high specificity and sensitivity in both the original cohort and the validation cohort. According to the authors, the approach could potentially be generalized to other disease states and immunological phenotypes. In this cohort, only TCR beta chains were sequenced, and detectable features were limited by the absence of alpha or paired-chain data. The 87-base-pair reads could not distinguish some IMGT-functional V segments, including TRBV6-2 and TRBV6-3, so those segments were excluded. Most TCR sequences were seen in very few donors, while some public TCRs were found in many individuals. Some 15 rarely observed V segments, including chromosome 9 orphons, were excluded from the earlier analysis of approximately 500 of the donors because counts were too low. A group of highly shared sequence variants was considered likely to be a technical artifact of the sequencing pipeline. A total of fewer than 200 TCR beta chains were listed by the study as associated with cytomegalovirus. Specific HLA alleles were associated with over 15,000 TCR beta sequences at a false discovery rate of 0.05 in a later analysis. Linkage disequilibrium might explain the correlated functional status among segregating V segments, but an unknown experimental factor could not be ruled out. In vitro tests confirmed that a few of the cytomegalovirus-associated TCR beta chains recognize cytomegalovirus antigens. Sequencing depth was assumed to be roughly uniform across donors in the presence/absence analyses, though that assumption may not hold. Because HLA typing was missing for some donors at each locus, association tests included only the typed subset. Compared with the approximately 600-donor mean, donors in an Asian-associated ancestry cluster had fewer N-insertions in productive TCRs, according to a later genetic analysis. In a later analysis, TCR association rates were found to vary across HLA loci, with the most associated TCRs seen for DRB1 alleles and the fewest for HLA-C alleles.

Libraries were made using the immunoSEQ multiplex PCR assay. A mixture of 60 forward primers for TCR Vbeta segments and 13 reverse primers for TCR Jbeta segments was used in the multiplex PCR. The CDR3 region of rearranged TCR beta genes was amplified from genomic DNA by a multiplex PCR assay. On the Illumina HiSeq System, the amplified TCR beta libraries were sequenced as 87-base-pair reads. In the paper's pipeline: A later analysis counted about 80 million unique TCR beta chains across the 690 or so repertoires, and around 9.9 million of these chains were shared by at least two donors. To remove PCR and sequencing errors, raw reads were error-corrected and collapsed into unique sequences using a nearest-neighbor algorithm that merged closely related sequences. V, D and J gene segments were assigned by aligning CDR3 sequences to IMGT reference sequences. For a sequence to be retained, at least a six-nucleotide match to both a V gene segment and a J gene segment was required. A rearrangement was called productive if the CDR3 had no stop codons and remained in frame with V and J, and every other rearrangement was called non-productive. CDR3 was defined according to IMGT convention as the region running from the second conserved V-encoded cysteine to the conserved J-encoded phenylalanine. The earlier analysis of about 640 of the donors excluded any sequence lacking an unambiguous match to a single V gene segment. An earlier analysis of 587 of the donors classified V segments as functional when productive rearrangements were above 56.7% and as segregating when the standard deviation between donors was above 5%. A statistical classification framework was developed to diagnose cytomegalovirus status using the catalog of TCR beta chain sequences. In a later analysis, TCR nucleotide sequences were compared against IMGT/GENE-DB human TR gene sequences so that V and J genes could be assigned. In a later analysis, CDR3 sequences and most-parsimonious VDJ recombination scenarios were assigned using the TCRdist pipeline. In a later analysis, every TCR beta chain was defined by the combination of its CDR3 amino acid sequence and its V-gene family, and reads without a unique V-gene family were dropped. As a way to deal with suspected cross-contamination and a sequencing artifact, a later analysis dropped under 600 nucleotide sequences that were highly shared and had low generation probability. In a later analysis, a clonal expansion index for each public chain was calculated from normalized within-repertoire ranks of inferred template counts. In a later analysis, generation probabilities were computed using a VDJ recombination model fitted to out-of-frame rearrangements, and the results were checked against IGoR. Hypergeometric tests were used in a later analysis to score TCR-TCR, TCR-HLA and TCR-CMV co-occurrence, with a repertoire-size bias correction applied to the TCR pairs. In a later analysis, false discovery rates were estimated by permuting HLA or CMV assignments 20 times. In a later analysis, co-occurring TCRs were grouped using DBSCAN, and TCRdist sequence similarity was added for clustering within HLA-allele-positive subsets. For co-occurrence clustering, repertoires with fewer than 30,000 or more than 120,000 public chains were excluded, along with five repertoires with anomalous nucleotide sharing. Entries here come from immuneACCESS through TCRdb and include only in-frame sequences with V and J called. Some clones fail to appear in such tables; in the studies checked, an unresolved V gene covers under half of the shortfall, and the cause of the remainder is unknown. V and J calls and clone size are given by that table; D and trimming were obtained from the DNA. The sample records approximately 300,000 clones, 80% of which are singletons. The top ten hold about 0.29% of the sample.

With regard to this clone: Its target antigen remains unknown. Within one base of it there is no much larger clone, and no base qualities were kept.

The cohort consisted of 650 to 700 healthy bone marrow donors. At the time of sampling, every cohort member was nominally healthy, though immune exposures that went unrecorded were likely present. The donor was CMV seronegative and was included in the group of a few hundred seronegative cohort members. A peripheral blood sample was collected from each donor, and TCR beta sequencing was performed on peripheral blood mononuclear cells. The Qiagen DNeasy Blood Extraction Kit was used to extract genomic DNA from the blood cell samples. Germline trimming amounts to 3 bases on V and 2 bases on J, with 14 as the count of junction bases outside the gene matches. The CDR3 runs 20 amino acids, cysteine and phenylalanine included. The retained sequence is limited to the CDR3, 60 bases, with the frame set at the first base. Taken from the germline V gene, the CDR1 and CDR2 loops are SGDLS and YYNGEE.

Input material: PBMCs. The sequence is built from TRBV9 and TRBJ2-1; TRBD2 agrees with 13 junctional bases. This clonotype originated in a girl under 10 years old in good health and CMV-seronegative. DNA sequence: TGTGCCAGCAGCGCCGGGGGGACTAGCGGGACGGGTGGCGCCTACAATGAGCAGTTCTTC. Its protein is CASSAGGTSGTGGAYNEQFF.